The 30 T cell receptor beta chains in this list originate from one sample, sequenced in a study of shared clonotypes between healthy human individuals. Clones were sequenced by immunoSEQ multiplex PCR, and TCRdb holds only the in-frame ones, with some missing. The sample carries about 1 million clones, around 74% recorded once. The sequencing sample was made of memory CD4+ T cells sorted from blood. Subset here: CD45RA-negative fraction. Receptors originate from a man aged 18 to 30 in good health.

The V call is TRBV15, the J call TRBJ2-1; tentative D call: TRBD2 (6 bases). Germline CDR1 and CDR2: LNHNV and YYDKDF (reference sequence). CDR3 size: 17 residues. The germline V and J ends were trimmed by 5 bases and 0 bases, with 17 bases remaining between them. This CDR3 reads CATSLPLAVSSYNEQFF. The CDR3 region has the DNA TGTGCCACCAGCTTGCCCTTAGCGGTAAGCTCCTACAATGAGCAGTTCTTC. The variable domain in full, with the rest retrieved from reference TRBV15 and TRBJ2-1, is DAMVIQNPRYQVTQFGKPVTLSCSQTLNHNVMYWYQQKSSQAPKLLFHYYDKDFNNEADTPDNFQSRRPNTSFCFLDIRSPGLGDTAMYLCATSLPLAVSSYNEQFFGPGTRLTVL.

This chain connects TRBV5-1 to TRBJ2-2; D uncertain. CDR1 is SGHRS and CDR2 is YFSETQ in the germline V gene. The germline V and J ends were trimmed by 0 bases and 2 bases, with 8 bases remaining between them. This CDR3 is built from 15 residues. The CDR3 sequence: CASSLGGINTGELFF. The CDR3 DNA reads as TGCGCCAGCAGCTTGGGTGGGATAAACACCGGGGAGCTGTTTTTT.

This clone was counted a single time. The rearrangement links TRBV18 to TRBJ2-3; 7 bases map to TRBD2. Per the germline V gene, CDR1 is KGHSH and CDR2 is LQKENI. Losses at the gene ends were 0 bases for V and 6 bases for J; bases not matched to a gene: 6. The CDR3 has 15 residues. As DNA, the CDR3 is TGTGCCAGCTCACCACCCCTAGCGGCGGGTGATACGCAGTATTTT. Protein product: CASSPPLAAGDTQYF.

This chain joins TRBV7-9 and TRBJ2-7; D may correspond to TRBD1 or TRBD2 (5 bases each). CDR1 and CDR2 (germline): SEHNR, FQNEAQ (reference sequence). The CDR3 is 13 residues long. Trimming took 4 bases from V and 4 from J, leaving 11 bases between them. The CDR3 nucleotides are TGTGCCAGCAGCTCGCCGGGACCTTACGAGCAGTACTTC. Translated, it gives CASSSPGPYEQYF.

V and J are TRBV7-9 and TRBJ1-1; 10 bases map to TRBD1. The CDR3 spans 16 residues. Looked up from germline, CDR1 is SEHNR and CDR2 is FQNEAQ (reference sequence). V lost 5 bases, J lost 4 bases, and 10 bases stayed unmatched. The CDR3 nucleotides read TGTGCCAGCAGCCCCGGGACAGGGGCGGCGGGCACTGAAGCTTTCTTT. This gives the protein CASSPGTGAAGTEAFF. Together with reference TRBV7-9 and TRBJ1-1, the CDR3 gives the full variable domain: DTGVSQNPRHKITKRGQNVTFRCDPISEHNRLYWYRQTLGQGPEFLTYFQNEAQLEKSRLLSDRFSAERPKGSFSTLEIQRTEQGDSAMYLCASSPGTGAAGTEAFFGQGTRLTVV.

This clone has a handful of counts. The CDR3 region is CASTLGIGGSEAFF. CDR3 in DNA: TGTGCCAGCACCCTGGGGATCGGAGGCTCTGAAGCTTTCTTT. This chain links TRBV25-1 with TRBJ1-1; D is ambiguous. Deletions cut 7 bases from V and 6 bases from J, with 18 bases between. Germline V lookup: CDR1 MGHDK, CDR2 SYGVNS. The CDR3 consists of 14 residues.

The rearrangement uses TRBV4-1 and TRBJ2-1; TRBD2 aligns across 9 bases. In germline, CDR1 is MGHRA, CDR2 YSYEKL. After removal of 3 bases from V and 7 bases from J, the junction contained 13 bases not matched to a gene. This CDR3 has 17 amino acids. CDR3 sequence (DNA): TGCGCCAGCAGCCAGTCAAATGGCCGGACTAGCGAAAATGAGCAGTTCTTC. Encoded protein: CASSQSNGRTSENEQFF.

The chain carries TRBV10-2 and TRBJ1-1, with TRBD1 as a possible D gene (6 bases). CDR1 and CDR2 (germline): WSHSY, SAAADI. V was cut by 4 bases and J by 8 bases, with 17 bases left in between. This CDR3 comprises 14 residues. In DNA form, the CDR3 reads TGCGCCAGCAGTGCCCCGACAGGACATGAGGAAGCTTTCTTT. Translation: CASSAPTGHEEAFF.

CDR3 in amino acids: CASSFSGDQPQHF. The CDR3 DNA is TGTGCCAGCAGCTTCTCAGGGGATCAGCCCCAGCATTTT. The V call is TRBV7-8, the J call TRBJ1-5; D possibly corresponds to TRBD1 (6 bases). CDR1 SGHVS and CDR2 FQNEAQ come from the germline V gene. V lost 3 bases, J lost 5 bases, and 8 bases lay in between. The CDR3 totals 13 residues.

The gene calls are TRBV12-5 and TRBJ1-2; possibly TRBD1 for D (5 bases). Germline CDR1 LGHNT, CDR2 FRNRAP. This CDR3 contains 15 residues. V was clipped by 0 bases and J by 8 bases, with 16 bases between them. The CDR3 protein is CASGLVTVEGQGYTF. CDR3 nucleotides: TGTGCTAGTGGTTTGGTAACGGTAGAGGGGCAAGGCTACACCTTC.

This clone was recorded a few times. A much more abundant neighbour one base away suggests this may be a read error. The J gene is TRBJ1-2, the V gene TRBV5-4; the match to TRBD1 covers 7 bases. The CDR3 extends over 13 amino acids. Per germline, CDR1 SGHNT and CDR2 YYREEE (reference sequence). V lost 2 bases to trimming and J lost 4 bases; unmatched junction nucleotides: 2. CDR3 coding DNA: TGTGCCAGCAGCTTCGACAGGGCCTATGGCTACACCTTC. This codes for CASSFDRAYGYTF.

The rearrangement links TRBV7-2 to TRBJ2-1, with no clear D. The CDR3 consists of 15 residues. Germline CDR1 and CDR2: SGHTA and FQGNSA. V shed 0 bases and J shed 4 bases, with 10 bases lying between them. The DNA of the CDR3 is TGTGCCAGCAGCTTAGCCTACAGTTTTTACAATGAGCAGTTCTTC. Amino acids: CASSLAYSFYNEQFF.

A few counts support this clone. The chain uses TRBV18 and TRBJ1-3, with 7 bases fitting TRBD1. This CDR3 region has 16 residues. V lost 3 bases and J lost 2; bases outside the gene matches: 7. CDR1 and CDR2 (germline): KGHSH, LQKENI. The DNA for the CDR3 is TGTGCCAGCTCACCCACCGGCACAGGGGCTGGAAACACCATATATTTT. Its protein product is CASSPTGTGAGNTIYF.

CDR3 nucleotides: TGTGCCAGCAGCTTCTGGGACAGGGCCTACGAGCAGTACTTC. Residues: CASSFWDRAYEQYF. This chain uses TRBV5-6 with TRBJ2-7, with 9 nucleotides matching TRBD1. Losses at the gene ends were 2 bases for V and 2 bases for J; bases not matched to a gene: 2. The CDR3 loop spans 14 amino acids. Germline CDR1 reads SGHDT; CDR2 reads YYEEEE.

V is TRBV28 and J is TRBJ2-3; 9 nucleotides line up with TRBD1. This CDR3 is built from 19 residues. Germline CDR1 MDHEN, CDR2 SYDVKM. The junction had 13 bases not matched to a gene; V was cut back by 3 bases and J by 0 bases. CDR3 nucleotide sequence: TGTGCCAGCAGTTTCCGGGACAGGGCGCCCATTTTTAGCACAGATACGCAGTATTTT. Residues: CASSFRDRAPIFSTDTQYF.

This chain links TRBV27 with TRBJ1-5, with D perhaps TRBD1 (6 bases). Germline-derived CDR1 and CDR2 are MNHEY and SMNVEV (reference sequence). Trimming took off 8 bases at V and 4 bases at J, with 18 bases between the two ends. The CDR3 is made up of 15 amino acids. CDR3: CASGPHGGGNQPQHF. DNA of the CDR3: TGTGCCAGCGGACCCCACGGGGGCGGGAATCAGCCCCAGCATTTT.

The chain uses TRBV7-2 and TRBJ2-5; maybe TRBD1 (6 bases). Trimming removed 8 bases from V and 5 bases from J, with 18 bases in between. CDR3 size: 14 residues. The germline gives CDR1 SGHTA, CDR2 FQGNSA. The CDR3 reads CASGSTGFGETQYF. The CDR3 DNA is TGTGCCAGCGGTTCAACAGGGTTCGGGGAGACCCAGTACTTC.

The rearrangement links TRBV5-1 to TRBJ2-5, with 8 bases identical to TRBD2. The junction had 5 bases not matched to a gene; V was cut back by 4 bases and J by 9 bases. The V gene's germline CDR1 is SGHRS and CDR2 YFSETQ. The CDR3 has 12 amino acids. The CDR3 coding sequence is TGCGCCAGCAGCGAAGGGCGGGGGGCCCAGTACTTC. This translates into CASSEGRGAQYF.

V is TRBV7-9 and J is TRBJ2-3, with a possible D match to TRBD2 (6 bases). Germline CDR1 is SEHNR and CDR2 is FQNEAQ (reference sequence). V was pared by 1 base and J by 0 bases, with 11 bases between. This CDR3 spans 16 amino acids. The CDR3 region is CASSLDLAYSTDTQYF. DNA for the CDR3: TGTGCCAGCAGCTTAGACCTAGCGTATAGCACAGATACGCAGTATTTT. Together with reference TRBV7-9 and TRBJ2-3, the CDR3 gives the full variable domain: DTGVSQNPRHKITKRGQNVTFRCDPISEHNRLYWYRQTLGQGPEFLTYFQNEAQLEKSRLLSDRFSAERPKGSFSTLEIQRTEQGDSAMYLCASSLDLAYSTDTQYFGPGTRLTVL.

This rearrangement joins TRBV30 to TRBJ1-4; the D is unclear. V lost 3 bases, J lost 8 bases, and 16 bases lay in between. Germline lookup yields CDR1 GTSNPN and CDR2 SVGIG (reference sequence). This CDR3 region has 14 residues. CDR3 sequence: CAWSAVLNVEKLFF. The CDR3 coding sequence is TGTGCCTGGAGCGCGGTGCTGAATGTCGAAAAACTGTTTTTT.

The chain has TRBV15 and TRBJ2-5; 11 bases agree with TRBD2. Germline values: CDR1 LNHNV, CDR2 YYDKDF (reference sequence). The CDR3 is 17 residues long. V shed 0 bases and J 5 bases; nucleotides not matched to a gene: 8. CDR3: CATSRDFLAGGGETQYF. For the CDR3, the DNA is TGTGCCACCAGCAGAGACTTTCTAGCGGGGGGTGGGGAGACCCAGTACTTC.

On this clone itself: The same CDR3 arises from other DNA sequences in this sample as well. The chain employs TRBV7-2 and TRBJ2-3; 11 positions agree with TRBD1. Germline V gene data show CDR1 as SGHTA and CDR2 as FQGNSA. CDR3 size: 14 residues. V trimming: 6 bases; J trimming: 2 bases; junction bases outside the gene matches: 1. The CDR3 coding sequence is TGTGCCAGCAGAGGACAGGGGGCCACAGATACGCAGTATTTT. Translated, it gives CASRGQGATDTQYF. Using reference TRBV7-2 and TRBJ2-3 for the parts outside the CDR3, the full variable domain is GAGVSQSPSNKVTEKGKDVELRCDPISGHTALYWYRQSLGQGLEFLIYFQGNSAPDKSGLPSDRFSAERTGGSVSTLTIQRTQQEDSAVYLCASRGQGATDTQYFGPGTRLTVL.

Turning to this clone: The sample contains more than one DNA sequence encoding this CDR3. The V and J genes are TRBV10-3 and TRBJ2-3; D is unclear. Germline V gene sequence: CDR1 ENHRY, CDR2 SYGVKD. The CDR3 runs to 12 residues. V was cut by 2 bases and J by 4 bases, with 4 bases left in between. CDR3 in DNA: TGTGCCATCAGTGAGGTCGCAGATACGCAGTATTTT. It specifies CAISEVADTQYF.

The chain carries TRBV27 and TRBJ1-3; D may be TRBD1 (5 bases). Trimming left V 4 bases short and J 4 bases short, with 14 bases between. There are 15 residues in the CDR3. Germline CDR1 MNHEY, CDR2 SMNVEV (reference sequence). CDR3 in amino acids: CASSSAGIAGNTIYF. The CDR3 DNA sequence: TGTGCCAGCAGTTCGGCAGGGATTGCGGGAAACACCATATATTTT.

This clone occurred a few times. This chain uses TRBV19 with TRBJ1-5; D might be TRBD1 (5 bases). Germline lookup yields CDR1 LNHDA and CDR2 SQIVND (reference sequence). The CDR3 has 13 residues. V shed 2 bases and J shed 6 bases, with 8 bases lying between them. CDR3 amino acids: CASSIWGSQPQHF. CDR3 coding DNA: TGTGCCAGTAGTATATGGGGCTCTCAGCCCCAGCATTTT.

V and J are TRBV19 and TRBJ2-2, with D maybe TRBD1 (5 bases). V dropped 6 bases and J dropped 5 bases, with 7 bases sitting between them. The CDR3 sequence is 12 residues long. Germline assignment: CDR1 LNHDA and CDR2 SQIVND (reference sequence). The CDR3 loop is CASRSGTGELFF. The CDR3 bases are TGTGCCAGTAGATCAGGGACCGGGGAGCTGTTTTTT.

The chain recombines TRBV10-3 with TRBJ2-5; TRBD1 agrees at 7 bases. The V segment lost 5 bases and the J segment 5 bases; nucleotides outside the gene matches: 5. From germline, CDR1 is ENHRY and CDR2 SYGVKD. The CDR3 runs 13 residues. CDR3 residues: CAISIYRGETQYF. The CDR3 nucleotides are TGTGCCATCAGTATATACAGGGGTGAGACCCAGTACTTC.

This sequence joins TRBV5-1 and TRBJ1-1; 8 bases map to TRBD1. CDR3 size: 14 residues. CDR1 SGHRS and CDR2 YFSETQ come from the germline V gene. Germline trimming cut 5 bases from V and 4 bases from J; bases unmatched to any gene: 7. The CDR3 loop reads CASRTRQGITEAFF. CDR3 sequence (DNA): TGCGCCAGCAGAACACGACAGGGGATCACTGAAGCTTTCTTT.

This rearrangement joins TRBV14 to TRBJ2-3; D gene unclear. This CDR3 is built from 13 residues. V lost 1 base, J lost 5 bases, and 7 bases lay in between. CDR1 SGHDN and CDR2 FVKESK come from the germline V gene. In DNA, the CDR3 is TGTGCCAGCAGCCAAGGGTGGGGAGATACGCAGTATTTT. This translates into CASSQGWGDTQYF.

The chain employs TRBV28 and TRBJ1-6, with 8 bases lining up with TRBD1. With 7 bases clipped from V and 10 bases from J, the junction kept 9 bases outside the gene matches. CDR1 MDHEN and CDR2 SYDVKM come from the germline V gene. This CDR3 spans 14 amino acids. The CDR3 sequence is CASTTGGSRSPLHF. In DNA, the CDR3 is TGTGCCAGCACTACAGGGGGAAGCCGGTCACCCCTCCACTTT.